The 30 T cell receptor beta chains given below trace back to one sample, sequenced in a study of cytomegalovirus exposure and HLA in healthy donors. PCR involved 60 Vbeta and 13 Jbeta primers. Assay used: immunoSEQ multiplex PCR; TCRdb lists only in-frame clones, some missing. Among some 180,000 clones listed, around 80% were seen once. Sequenced sample: PBMCs. These receptor sequences come from a girl between 5 and 17 years old in good health and CMV-seropositive.

A remark on this clone: This CDR3 is also generated by other DNA sequences in the sample. This CDR3 is CAIRGGSTDTQYF. CDR3 coding DNA: TGTGCCATCAGAGGAGGCAGCACAGATACGCAGTATTTT. The chain is built from TRBV10-3 and TRBJ2-3; D possibly corresponds to TRBD2 (5 bases). CDR3 size: 13 residues. The ends were cut back, 6 bases at V and 0 bases at J, with 7 bases in the middle. Germline-derived CDR1 and CDR2 are ENHRY and SYGVKD.

The chain has TRBV7-2 and TRBJ1-3, with D possibly TRBD1 on 5 matching bases. This CDR3 has 13 amino acids. The germline CDR1 and CDR2 sequences are SGHTA and FQGNSA. The V end lost 8 bases, the J end lost 2 bases, and 10 bases lay between the germline ends. CDR3 sequence reads: CASVVRAGNTIYF. The CDR3 region has the DNA TGTGCCAGCGTAGTCAGGGCTGGAAACACCATATATTTT.

The rearrangement links TRBV6-5 to TRBJ1-2, with D unclear. Trimming shortened V by 7 bases and J by 2 bases, and 11 bases separated the two germline ends. Germline CDR1 MNHEY, CDR2 SVGAGI. The CDR3 sequence is 13 residues long. In nucleotides, the CDR3 is TGTGCCAGCACCAGAGGGCAGAACTATGGCTACACCTTC. This translates into CASTRGQNYGYTF.

V gene TRBV7-8 combines with J gene TRBJ1-1, with D possibly TRBD1 on 6 matching bases. Germline V lookup: CDR1 SGHVS, CDR2 FQNEAQ. This CDR3 spans 15 amino acids. The V and J ends lost 0 bases and 1 base respectively, with 9 bases between them. The CDR3, as DNA: TGTGCCAGCAGCTTAGCGGGGGCACAGAACACTGAAGCTTTCTTT. Amino acids: CASSLAGAQNTEAFF.

Regarding this clone: One junction end does not reproduce the germline sequence, and a read error may be involved. This sample includes further DNA sequences coding for the same CDR3. The chain carries TRBV6-5 and TRBJ1-1; TRBD1 is a possible D gene (5 bases). CDR3 length: 15 residues. CDR1 MNHEY and CDR2 SVGAGI come from the germline V gene. This CDR3 is CASSYSDIPNTEAFF. In DNA, the CDR3 is TGTGCCAGCAGTTACTCGGACATACCTAACACTGAAGCCTTCTTT.

This chain joins TRBV19 and TRBJ2-6, with TRBD1 matching over 11 bases. The CDR3 length is 17 residues. The germline CDR1 and CDR2 sequences are LNHDA and SQIVND (reference sequence). J gave up 1 base and V 7 bases, and 6 bases lay outside the gene matches. CDR3: CASTPDRGLSGANVLTF. CDR3 bases: TGTGCCAGTACTCCGGACAGGGGGCTGTCTGGGGCCAACGTCCTGACTTTC. Filled out from reference TRBV19 and TRBJ2-6, the complete variable domain reads DGGITQSPKYLFRKEGQNVTLSCEQNLNHDAMYWYRQDPGQGLRLIYYSQIVNDFQKGDIAEGYSVSREKKESFPLTVTSAQKNPTAFYLCASTPDRGLSGANVLTFGAGSRLTVL.

A remark on this clone: In the same sample, other DNA sequences code for this CDR3. The chain joins TRBV19 to TRBJ1-2; 7 nucleotides line up with TRBD1. Germline loops: CDR1 LNHDA, CDR2 SQIVND (reference sequence). J gave up 2 bases and V 3 bases, and 0 bases lay outside the gene matches. This CDR3 is 13 amino acids long. CDR3 residues: CASSIRGNYGYTF. CDR3 bases: TGTGCCAGTAGTATCAGGGGGAACTATGGCTACACCTTC. Supplemented by reference TRBV19 and TRBJ1-2, the full variable domain reads DGGITQSPKYLFRKEGQNVTLSCEQNLNHDAMYWYRQDPGQGLRLIYYSQIVNDFQKGDIAEGYSVSREKKESFPLTVTSAQKNPTAFYLCASSIRGNYGYTFGSGTRLTVV.

This clone has a single count. This chain links TRBV12-1 with TRBJ2-7; TRBD1 is the table's D call and was not checked against the DNA. TRBV12-1 is a known pseudogene. This CDR3 has 15 residues. The CDR3 DNA reads as TGTGCCAGCAGCTTGCGGGACAGAATTTCGGACGAGCAGTACTTC. Protein: CASSLRDRISDEQYF.

CDR3 sequence (DNA): TGTGCCTGGAGTGTACAAATCGTGAACACTGAAGCTTTCTTT. Translation gives CAWSVQIVNTEAFF. The chain recombines TRBV30 with TRBJ1-1; D is unresolved. This CDR3 comprises 14 residues. Germline V gene sequence: CDR1 GTSNPN, CDR2 SVGIG (reference sequence). The germline V and J ends were trimmed by 0 bases and 0 bases, with 8 bases remaining between them.

The CDR3 nucleotides are TGTGCCAGCAGCTTATTCGAGGACACCGGGGAGCTGTTTTTT. It is translated as CASSLFEDTGELFF. The rearrangement uses TRBV6-5 and TRBJ2-2; D remains unclear. CDR1 and CDR2 from the germline V gene are MNHEY and SVGAGI. V gave up 6 bases and J gave up 3 bases, with 11 bases separating them. The CDR3 loop spans 14 amino acids.

The V and J genes are TRBV27 and TRBJ2-1, with TRBD2 identical over 14 bases. The CDR3 loop spans 18 amino acids. J was trimmed by 3 bases and V by 6 bases; bases with no gene match: 10. Germline CDR1 MNHEY, CDR2 SMNVEV (reference sequence). CDR3 loop: CASRITGLAGARYNEQFF. Here the CDR3 DNA reads TGTGCCAGCAGGATAACGGGACTAGCGGGAGCCCGCTACAATGAGCAGTTCTTC.

The chain carries TRBV29-1 and TRBJ2-5, with D tentatively TRBD1 (5 bases). V lost 5 bases to trimming and J lost 5 bases, with 15 bases between them. The germline V gene encodes CDR1 SQVTM and CDR2 ANQGSEA. The CDR3 is 13 amino acids. The DNA for the CDR3 is TGCAGCGTTAAGGGGCTCCTAGGGGAGACCCAGTACTTC. Translating it yields CSVKGLLGETQYF.

CDR3 sequence reads: CASSPYGTPYYEQYF. CDR3 DNA: TGTGCCAGCAGCCCGTACGGGACACCTTACTACGAGCAGTACTTC. The chain couples TRBV11-2 to TRBJ2-7; D might be TRBD1 (6 bases). CDR1 and CDR2 (germline): SGHAT, FQNNGV. The CDR3 totals 15 residues. V dropped 5 bases and J dropped 3 bases, with 17 bases sitting between them.

This rearrangement joins TRBV5-4 to TRBJ1-1; the match to TRBD1 covers 9 bases. CDR3 length: 14 amino acids. Per germline, CDR1 SGHNT and CDR2 YYREEE (reference sequence). After removal of 3 bases from V and 6 bases from J, the junction contained 6 bases not matched to a gene. CDR3 DNA sequence: TGTGCCAGCAGCTCGAGCGGACAGGGGCCTGAAGCTTTCTTT. This gives the protein CASSSSGQGPEAFF.

The gene calls are TRBV18 and TRBJ2-5, with TRBD2 matching over 8 bases. There are 16 residues in the CDR3. Germline CDR1 KGHSH, CDR2 LQKENI. V was clipped by 3 bases and J by 6 bases; unmatched bases: 12. CDR3: CASSPLVTGRAKTQYF. As DNA, the CDR3 is TGTGCCAGCTCACCCCTAGTCACCGGGAGGGCAAAGACCCAGTACTTC.

J is TRBJ2-7 and V is TRBV5-4, with 11 bases identical to TRBD2. The CDR3 totals 16 residues. Unmatched junction bases numbered 12, after V lost 3 bases and J lost 7 bases. Germline V gene lookup returns CDR1 SGHNT and CDR2 YYREEE (reference sequence). The CDR3 bases are TGTGCCAGCAGCTCGGCCCTAGCGGGAGGACGGGGAGAGCAGTACTTC. This gives the protein CASSSALAGGRGEQYF. Drawing the rest from reference TRBV5-4 and TRBJ2-7, the complete variable domain is ETGVTQSPTHLIKTRGQQVTLRCSSQSGHNTVSWYQQALGQGPQFIFQYYREEENGRGNFPPRFSGLQFPNYSSELNVNALELDDSALYLCASSSALAGGRGEQYFGPGTRLTVT.

The rearrangement joins TRBV7-9 to TRBJ2-7, with D tentatively TRBD1 (5 bases). The length of the CDR3 is 11 residues. Germline V lookup: CDR1 SEHNR, CDR2 FQNEAQ (reference sequence). Trimming pared 2 bases from V and 6 bases from J, leaving 5 bases between. As DNA, the CDR3 is TGTGCCAGCAGCTTAAGGGGCGAGCAGTACTTC. It is translated as CASSLRGEQYF. Drawing the rest from reference TRBV7-9 and TRBJ2-7, the complete variable domain is DTGVSQNPRHKITKRGQNVTFRCDPISEHNRLYWYRQTLGQGPEFLTYFQNEAQLEKSRLLSDRFSAERPKGSFSTLEIQRTEQGDSAMYLCASSLRGEQYFGPGTRLTVT.

This chain uses TRBV7-9 with TRBJ2-7; 10 bases are shared with TRBD2. This CDR3 contains 16 residues. J was trimmed by 3 bases and V by 3 bases; bases with no gene match: 8. Germline V CDR1 and CDR2: SEHNR, FQNEAQ (reference sequence). CDR3 sequence (DNA): TGTGCCAGCAGCTTGGATCGCGGGACTAGCGTCTACGAGCAGTACTTC. This encodes CASSLDRGTSVYEQYF. Using reference TRBV7-9 and TRBJ2-7 for the parts outside the CDR3, the full variable domain is DTGVSQNPRHKITKRGQNVTFRCDPISEHNRLYWYRQTLGQGPEFLTYFQNEAQLEKSRLLSDRFSAERPKGSFSTLEIQRTEQGDSAMYLCASSLDRGTSVYEQYFGPGTRLTVT.

This clone came up once. CDR3 sequence: CSADRQETQYF. The CDR3 bases are TGCAGTGCAGACAGGCAAGAGACCCAGTACTTC. The chain has TRBV20-1 and TRBJ2-5, with a possible D match to TRBD1 (6 bases). Germline V CDR1 and CDR2: DFQATT, SNEGSKA (reference sequence). V gave up 6 bases and J gave up 2 bases, with 7 bases separating them. The CDR3 runs 11 residues.

CDR3 sequence reads: CAWSNGVRYNEQFF. DNA for the CDR3: TGTGCCTGGAGCAACGGAGTTAGATACAATGAGCAGTTCTTC. The chain links TRBV30 to TRBJ2-1, with D uncertain. This CDR3 region has 14 residues. Per the germline V gene, CDR1 is GTSNPN and CDR2 is SVGIG (reference sequence). Trimming took 3 bases from V and 4 from J, leaving 13 bases between them.

The V and J genes are TRBV30 and TRBJ2-3; 7 bases are a match to TRBD1. Trimming took 3 bases from V and 0 from J; bases not matched to a gene: 6. The CDR3 is 15 amino acids. The germline V gene encodes CDR1 GTSNPN and CDR2 SVGIG (reference sequence). CDR3 in amino acids: CAWSAGTASTDTQYF. The CDR3 bases are TGTGCCTGGAGCGCCGGGACAGCTAGCACAGATACGCAGTATTTT.

The chain is built from TRBV5-1 and TRBJ2-7; 7 positions agree with TRBD1. CDR1 is SGHRS, CDR2 YFSETQ, per germline. The CDR3 runs 15 residues. With V trimmed by 3 bases and J by 0 bases, 6 bases remained unmatched. CDR3 bases: TGCGCCAGCAGCTGGGACAGCTTGAGCTCCTACGAGCAGTACTTC. Translating gives CASSWDSLSSYEQYF.

V is TRBV9 and J is TRBJ1-2; possible D gene TRBD1, 5 bases. V lost 0 bases, J lost 0 bases, and 12 bases lay in between. The CDR3 consists of 16 residues. Germline CDR1 reads SGDLS; CDR2 reads YYNGEE. The CDR3 nucleotides are TGTGCCAGCAGCGTAGAAGGACGGACAACTAACTATGGCTACACCTTC. It specifies CASSVEGRTTNYGYTF. The full variable domain, rest sourced from reference TRBV9 and TRBJ1-2, is DSGVTQTPKHLITATGQRVTLRCSPRSGDLSVYWYQQSLDQGLQFLIQYYNGEERAKGNILERFSAQQFPDLHSELNLSSLELGDSALYFCASSVEGRTTNYGYTFGSGTRLTVV.

V usage is TRBV2 and J usage is TRBJ2-7; 7 bases map to TRBD1. The CDR3 runs to 14 residues. Germline V gene sequence: CDR1 SNHLY, CDR2 FYNNEI. V trimming: 6 bases; J trimming: 0 bases; junction bases outside the gene matches: 5. CDR3 sequence reads: CASSDGQVSYEQYF. For the CDR3, the DNA is TGTGCCAGCAGCGACGGACAGGTCTCCTACGAGCAGTACTTC. The full variable domain, in which reference TRBV2 and TRBJ2-7 provide the parts outside the CDR3, is EPEVTQTPSHQVTQMGQEVILRCVPISNHLYFYWYRQILGQKVEFLVSFYNNEISEKSEIFDDQFSVERPDGSNFTLKIRSTKLEDSAMYFCASSDGQVSYEQYFGPGTRLTVT.

CDR3 nucleotides: TGTGCCAGCAGTACCCTCGGCGCGGCGAGTTCTAGCACAGATACGCAGTATTTT. Its protein is CASSTLGAASSSTDTQYF. V and J are TRBV9 and TRBJ2-3; D ambiguous. Trimming shortened V by 5 bases and J by 0 bases, and 22 bases separated the two germline ends. Germline-derived CDR1 and CDR2 are SGDLS and YYNGEE. This CDR3 contains 18 residues.

This clone has a count of ten or more. This chain uses TRBV6-5 with TRBJ1-1; D unresolved. This CDR3 is built from 13 residues. V was cut by 3 bases and J by 4 bases, with 9 bases left in between. Looked up from germline, CDR1 is MNHEY and CDR2 is SVGAGI. CDR3 in DNA: TGTGCCAGCAGTTATGGGGAGTCCACTGAAGCTTTCTTT. This codes for CASSYGESTEAFF.

The rearrangement links TRBV11-2 to TRBJ2-7; a possible D gene is TRBD1 (5 bases). Germline V lookup: CDR1 SGHAT, CDR2 FQNNGV. This CDR3 comprises 14 residues. V lost 3 bases and J lost 3, with 12 bases in between. CDR3 amino acids: CASSFLQGDYEQYF. In DNA form, the CDR3 reads TGTGCCAGCAGCTTTCTTCAGGGCGACTACGAGCAGTACTTC.

This chain joins TRBV11-2 and TRBJ2-3; 7 bases match TRBD2. The J segment lost 4 bases and the V segment lost 4 bases, leaving 11 bases of the junction unmatched. Germline lookup yields CDR1 SGHAT and CDR2 FQNNGV. This CDR3 comprises 16 residues. For the CDR3, the DNA is TGTGCCAGCAGCTACCGCGTACGGGAGGTGGCAGATACGCAGTATTTT. This encodes CASSYRVREVADTQYF. Full variable domain (remainder filled in from reference TRBV11-2 and TRBJ2-3): EAGVAQSPRYKIIEKRQSVAFWCNPISGHATLYWYQQILGQGPKLLIQFQNNGVVDDSQLPKDRFSAERLKGVDSTLKIQPAKLEDSAVYLCASSYRVREVADTQYFGPGTRLTVL.

A few counts support this clone. The chain links TRBV6-5 to TRBJ2-1, with TRBD2 matching 10 bases. The CDR3 is 14 residues long. Germline CDR1 reads MNHEY; CDR2 reads SVGAGI. The V and J ends lost 7 bases and 7 bases, in that order; junction bases with no gene match: 7. In DNA form, the CDR3 reads TGTGCCAGCACTAGCGGGAGCCGTCTGAATGAGCAGTTCTTC. Its translation is CASTSGSRLNEQFF.

DNA for the CDR3: TGCGCCAGCAGCCACACCGGGACTCCTAGCTCCTACGAGCAGTACTTC. Its translation: CASSHTGTPSSYEQYF. The rearrangement joins TRBV4-1 to TRBJ2-7; D may be TRBD2 (6 bases). Germline values: CDR1 MGHRA, CDR2 YSYEKL. CDR3 length: 16 amino acids. Trimming shortened V by 3 bases and J by 0 bases, and 15 bases separated the two germline ends.